A selection of T cell receptor beta chains follows, all from one sample in a study of cytomegalovirus exposure and HLA in healthy donors. TCRdb's table, derived via immunoSEQ multiplex PCR, lists solely in-frame clones and lacks some. The sample records more than 95,000 clones, approximately 79% being singletons. The source material was PBMCs. These receptor sequences come from a man over 45 in good health and CMV-seropositive. The CDR3 runs from the conserved cysteine through the conserved F or W. D genes are given only for firm matches. Part of the rows lack a size; the others show once, few, many or a class for expanded clones.

.	.	TRBV11-3	TRBJ2-5	TGTGCCAGCAGCTCGAGGGTCGGGAAGGGCGAGACCCAGTACTTC	CASSSRVGKGETQYF
.	TRBD1	TRBV4-1	TRBJ2-7	TGCGCCAGCAGCCGAGGACAGGGGTTTGTATACGAGCAGTACTTC	CASSRGQGFVYEQYF
few	.	TRBV29-1	TRBJ2-1	TGCAGCGCTCCGGGGTTAGGCTACAATGAGCAGTTCTTC	CSAPGLGYNEQFF
.	.	TRBV29-1	TRBJ2-4	TGCAGCGTTGAGGACTTGAGCCTCGCCAAAAACATTCAGTACTTC	CSVEDLSLAKNIQYF
.	TRBD2	TRBV5-6	TRBJ2-1	TGTGCCAGCAGGTTACTAGCGGGGTACTACAATGAGCAGTTCTTC	CASRLLAGYYNEQFF
.	TRBD1	TRBV5-1	TRBJ1-4	TGCGCCAGCAGCCCGGGACAGGGTGTCGAAAAACTGTTTTTT	CASSPGQGVEKLFF
.	.	TRBV10-2	TRBJ2-5	TGCGCCAGCAGTGTAGGAGGGTCGGGAGAGACCCAGTACTTC	CASSVGGSGETQYF
.	.	TRBV4-3	TRBJ2-3	TGCGCCAGCAGCCAAGAACGGGATAGCGGTACCGAGGATACGCAGTATTTT	CASSQERDSGTEDTQYF
once	TRBD2	TRBV4-1	TRBJ2-1	TGCGCCAGCAGCCTAGGCCGCGGGGGGGACAATGAGCAGTTCTTC	CASSLGRGGDNEQFF
few	TRBD2	TRBV29-1	TRBJ2-7	TGCAGCGTTTCTAGCGGCGCCTACGAGCAGTACTTC	CSVSSGAYEQYF
.	TRBD2	TRBV7-2	TRBJ2-7	TGTGCCAGCAGCTTAGATAGGGGACTAGTCTCTTTCAGCTCCTACGAGCAGTACTTC	CASSLDRGLVSFSSYEQYF
.	.	TRBV5-1	TRBJ1-4	TGCGCCAGCAGCGTATGGGGGGAGGATGAAAAACTGTTTTTT	CASSVWGEDEKLFF
few	.	TRBV6-6	TRBJ1-6	TGTGCCAGCACCTCCTTTGAGGATTCACCCCTCCACTTT	CASTSFEDSPLHF
.	TRBD2	TRBV14	TRBJ2-1	TGTGCCAGCAGCCCCCCCCTGGTTAGCGGGAGATGGAATGAGCAGTTCTTC	CASSPPLVSGRWNEQFF
.	TRBD1	TRBV19	TRBJ1-2	TGTGCCAGTAGTAGTGGACAGGGGTATGGCTACACCTTC	CASSSGQGYGYTF
.	TRBD1	TRBV19	TRBJ2-1	TGTGCCAGTAGTATAGCCGCGACAGGGGAGCAGTTCTTC	CASSIAATGEQFF
.	TRBD2	TRBV5-1	TRBJ2-1	TGCGCCAGCAGCCCAAGCGGGAGCTCCTACAATGAGCAGTTCTTC	CASSPSGSSYNEQFF
.	TRBD2	TRBV11-3	TRBJ2-3	TGTGCCAGCACCCTAGGAGGACTAGGCACAGATACGCAGTATTTT	CASTLGGLGTDTQYF
.	.	TRBV21-1	TRBJ2-5	TGTGCCAGCAGCAAGGAGGTAGCGGGAGGGAAAGAGACCCAGTACTTC	CASSKEVAGGKETQYF
.	TRBD1	TRBV28	TRBJ1-2	TGTGCCAGCAGCCCCGGGACAGGGGGCCACTATGGCTACACCTTC	CASSPGTGGHYGYTF
.	.	TRBV28	TRBJ2-1	TGTGCCACCCAACTCAACTTCAATGAGCAGTTCTTC	CATQLNFNEQFF
.	.	TRBV11-2	TRBJ2-7	TGTGCCAGCAGCCCCTTTGCAGGGGACGAGCAGTACTTC	CASSPFAGDEQYF
.	.	TRBV4-3	TRBJ2-2	TGCGCCAGCAGCCAAGGGGGCCCGAGGGGGGAGCTGTTTTTT	CASSQGGPRGELFF
.	TRBD1	TRBV28	TRBJ2-6	TGTGCCAGCAGTTCAAGGACAGGGAGGACTGGGGCCAACGTCCTGACTTTC	CASSSRTGRTGANVLTF
.	.	TRBV2	TRBJ2-2	TGTGCCAGCAATGTACTAGTGGGAACCGGGGAGCTGTTTTTT	CASNVLVGTGELFF
.	.	TRBV7-9	TRBJ2-7	TGTGCCAGCAGTCCAATAGCGGTCTACGAGCAGTACTTC	CASSPIAVYEQYF
.	.	TRBV6-6	TRBJ2-1	TGTGCCAGCAGTTACTCGAGTAACAGAAACTACAATGAGCAGTTCTTC	CASSYSSNRNYNEQFF
few	.	TRBV19	TRBJ2-7	TGTGCCAGTAGTCCCAGTGGTAGCGGCAGTGTCGAGCAGTACTTC	CASSPSGSGSVEQYF
.	TRBD1	TRBV7-8	TRBJ2-1	TGTGCCAGCAGCTCCCGGGGACAGGGATATGAGCAGTTCTTC	CASSSRGQGYEQFF
.	.	TRBV5-1	TRBJ1-6	TGCGCCAGCAGCTTGGAGACAATTTCACCCCTCCACTTT	CASSLETISPLHF
.	.	TRBV9	TRBJ1-2	TGTGCCAGCAGCGTAGGTGGAGGGTTCTATGGCTACACCTTC	CASSVGGGFYGYTF
.	.	TRBV6-5	TRBJ1-5	TGTGCCAGCAGTTACTCGCATGCAGGGAATCAGCCCCAGCATTTT	CASSYSHAGNQPQHF
few	.	TRBV15	TRBJ2-7	TGTGCCACCAGCTGGCAAAAAGGAGGGGATGGGTACGAGCAGTACTTC	CATSWQKGGDGYEQYF
.	.	TRBV19	TRBJ2-3	TGTGCCAGTAGTAGGCTAGCGAGATCCACAGATACGCAGTATTTT	CASSRLARSTDTQYF
.	TRBD1	TRBV6-6	TRBJ1-1	TGTGCCAGCAGTCAGACGAGCGTAGACAGGGTTGCTTTCTTT	CASSQTSVDRVAFF